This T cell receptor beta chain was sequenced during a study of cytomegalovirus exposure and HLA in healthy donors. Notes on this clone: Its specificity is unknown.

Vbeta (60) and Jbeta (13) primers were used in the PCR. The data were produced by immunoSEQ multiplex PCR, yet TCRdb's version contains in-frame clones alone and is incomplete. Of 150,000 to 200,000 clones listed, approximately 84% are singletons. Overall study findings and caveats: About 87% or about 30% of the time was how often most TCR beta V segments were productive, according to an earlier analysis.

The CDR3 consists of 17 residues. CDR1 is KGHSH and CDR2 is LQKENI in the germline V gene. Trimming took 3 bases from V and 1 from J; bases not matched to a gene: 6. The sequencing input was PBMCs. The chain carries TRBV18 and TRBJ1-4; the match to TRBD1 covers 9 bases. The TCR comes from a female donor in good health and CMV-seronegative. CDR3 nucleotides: TGTGCCAGCTCACCTCGCCCGGGACAGGGAACTAATGAAAAACTGTTTTTT. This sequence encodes CASSPRPGQGTNEKLFF.